The 26 T cell receptor beta chains reported below all come from one sample, sequenced in a study of cytomegalovirus exposure and HLA in healthy donors. The data were produced by immunoSEQ multiplex PCR, yet TCRdb's version contains in-frame clones alone and is incomplete. The sample holds some 80,000 clones, roughly 96% seen once. Sequences were obtained from PBMCs. Receptors originate from a young woman in good health and CMV-seronegative.

V usage is TRBV5-4 and J usage is TRBJ2-7; 8 nucleotides line up with TRBD2. CDR3 size: 15 residues. Germline trimming cut 4 bases from V and 2 bases from J; bases unmatched to any gene: 8. Germline V gives CDR1 SGHNT, CDR2 YYREEE (reference sequence). CDR3 coding DNA: TGTGCCAGCAGCCGCGGGGGGAGGGGTCCCTACGAGCAGTACTTC. This gives the protein CASSRGGRGPYEQYF.

This clone was observed a single time. This chain connects TRBV6-5 to TRBJ2-1; 9 bases line up with TRBD1. This CDR3 has 16 amino acids. Germline V gene sequence: CDR1 MNHEY, CDR2 SVGAGI. With 2 bases clipped from V and 7 bases from J, the junction kept 9 bases outside the gene matches. The CDR3 sequence: CASSYAPGQGRNEQFF. CDR3 DNA: TGTGCCAGCAGTTACGCCCCCGGACAGGGGAGGAATGAGCAGTTCTTC.

The chain uses TRBV18 and TRBJ2-7; perhaps TRBD1 as D (6 bases). The CDR3 consists of 14 residues. Looked up from germline, CDR1 is KGHSH and CDR2 is LQKENI. The V end lost 3 bases, the J end lost 2 bases, and 11 bases lay between the germline ends. The CDR3 coding sequence is TGTGCCAGCTCACCTCGACAGGACCCCTACGAGCAGTACTTC. Its protein product is CASSPRQDPYEQYF.

In its sample, this clone was seen once. The V gene is TRBV27, the J gene TRBJ1-5; TRBD1 is a possible D gene (6 bases). Trimming pared 2 bases from V and 5 bases from J, leaving 19 bases between. Germline values: CDR1 MNHEY, CDR2 SMNVEV (reference sequence). This CDR3 has 17 amino acids. The CDR3 bases are TGTGCCAGCAGTTTAAAGCCCCCGGACAGCACATATCAGCCCCAGCATTTT. Protein: CASSLKPPDSTYQPQHF.

This rearrangement joins TRBV10-2 to TRBJ2-7; 8 bases fit TRBD2. Germline CDR1 is WSHSY and CDR2 is SAAADI. The CDR3 loop spans 15 amino acids. J gave up 0 bases and V 3 bases, and 4 bases lay outside the gene matches. This CDR3 is CASSDGGRSSYEQYF. For the CDR3, the DNA is TGCGCCAGCAGTGATGGCGGGAGGAGCTCCTACGAGCAGTACTTC.

The chain joins TRBV12-1 to TRBJ1-1. TRBV12-1 is recorded as a pseudogene. This CDR3 is built from 14 residues. The CDR3 loop reads CASSLSAPNTEAFF. CDR3 bases: TGTGCCAGCAGCTTGAGCGCCCCGAACACTGAAGCTTTCTTT.

This clone was seen once. The chain carries TRBV18 and TRBJ1-3; 11 bases align to TRBD1. In germline, CDR1 is KGHSH, CDR2 LQKENI. Unmatched junction bases numbered 7, after V lost 3 bases and J lost 0 bases. The CDR3 sequence is 18 residues long. CDR3: CASSPGTGGSHSGNTIYF. CDR3 in DNA: TGTGCCAGCTCACCCGGGACAGGGGGTTCTCACTCTGGAAACACCATATATTTT.

The chain carries TRBV6-5 and TRBJ2-1, with TRBD2 matching 10 bases. This CDR3 comprises 15 residues. Germline V gene lookup returns CDR1 MNHEY and CDR2 SVGAGI. The J segment lost 4 bases and the V segment lost 2 bases, leaving 2 bases of the junction unmatched. The CDR3 spells CASSYTSGTYNEQFF. The CDR3 bases are TGTGCCAGCAGTTACACTAGCGGGACTTACAATGAGCAGTTCTTC.

This sequence joins TRBV18 and TRBJ2-4, with TRBD1 matching 9 bases. The CDR3 is made up of 17 amino acids. Germline V CDR1 and CDR2: KGHSH, LQKENI. With V trimmed by 0 bases and J by 1 base, 4 bases remained unmatched. The CDR3, as DNA: TGTGCCAGCTCACCACCCACAGGGGGCTTCGCCAAAAACATTCAGTACTTC. Encoded protein: CASSPPTGGFAKNIQYF.

The rearrangement joins TRBV6-5 to TRBJ2-7; D remains ambiguous. The V gene's germline CDR1 is MNHEY and CDR2 SVGAGI. V lost 6 bases to trimming and J lost 1 base, with 10 bases between them. The CDR3 covers 13 residues. CDR3 DNA: TGTGCCAGCAGCAAACTCGGGTCCTACGAGCAGTACTTC. Protein sequence: CASSKLGSYEQYF.

The J gene is TRBJ2-1, the V gene TRBV11-3; D is uncertain. Looked up from germline, CDR1 is SGHNT and CDR2 is YENEEA. This CDR3 has 11 residues. Trimming took 5 bases from V and 6 from J, leaving 5 bases between them. In DNA, the CDR3 is TGTGCCAGCAGCAATAGCAATGAGCAGTTCTTC. It specifies CASSNSNEQFF.

The gene calls are TRBV7-9 and TRBJ2-1, with a tentative D call TRBD1 (8 bases). Deletions cut 5 bases from V and 16 bases from J, with 21 bases between. The CDR3 spans 13 residues. Germline lookup yields CDR1 SEHNR and CDR2 FQNEAQ (reference sequence). The CDR3 loop reads CASSPSSTGGGFF. CDR3 coding DNA: TGTGCCAGCAGCCCAAGCTCAACAGGGGGGGGATTCTTC.

The genes are TRBV29-1 and TRBJ1-1; 8 positions match TRBD1. The CDR3 length is 12 residues. The V and J ends lost 7 bases and 0 bases, in that order; junction bases with no gene match: 1. Germline assignment: CDR1 SQVTM and CDR2 ANQGSEA. This chain's CDR3 is CSGTGLNTEAFF. In DNA, the CDR3 is TGCAGCGGGACAGGGCTGAACACTGAAGCTTTCTTT.

This clone was recorded once. The rearrangement joins TRBV11-2 to TRBJ2-7; D is unresolved. The CDR3 extends over 12 amino acids. Germline V gene data show CDR1 as SGHAT and CDR2 as FQNNGV. The ends were cut back, 3 bases at V and 4 bases at J, with 7 bases in the middle. The CDR3 region has the DNA TGTGCCAGCAGCTTCATGGCTTACGAGCAGTACTTC. Translated, it gives CASSFMAYEQYF.

The chain combines TRBV13 with TRBJ1-2; D is uncertain. The germline V and J ends were trimmed by 2 bases and 5 bases, with 15 bases remaining between them. This CDR3 has 15 amino acids. Per germline, CDR1 PRHDT and CDR2 FYEKMQ (reference sequence). CDR3 sequence reads: CASSLYVTRGYGYTF. In DNA, the CDR3 is TGTGCCAGCAGCTTATATGTGACTAGAGGTTATGGCTACACCTTC. Drawing the rest from reference TRBV13 and TRBJ1-2, the complete variable domain is AAGVIQSPRHLIKEKRETATLKCYPIPRHDTVYWYQQGPGQDPQFLISFYEKMQSDKGSIPDRFSAQQFSDYHSELNMSSLELGDSALYFCASSLYVTRGYGYTFGSGTRLTVV.

J is TRBJ2-7 and V is TRBV10-3; 8 bases map to TRBD1. CDR3 length: 13 residues. With 10 bases clipped from V and 7 bases from J, the junction kept 12 bases outside the gene matches. The germline V gene has CDR1 ENHRY and CDR2 SYGVKD. CDR3: CASTSGGRWEQYF. CDR3 coding DNA: TGTGCCAGCACATCAGGGGGCCGATGGGAGCAGTACTTC.

The V and J genes are TRBV7-9 and TRBJ1-5, with D perhaps TRBD1 (5 bases). Trimming removed 5 bases at V and 4 bases at J, with 15 bases between. Germline V CDR1 and CDR2: SEHNR, FQNEAQ (reference sequence). The CDR3 has 15 amino acids. This CDR3 reads CASSARGGSNQPQHF. For the CDR3, the DNA is TGTGCCAGCAGCGCACGCGGGGGGTCGAATCAGCCCCAGCATTTT.

The chain recombines TRBV5-1 with TRBJ1-1, with 9 bases lining up with TRBD1. The germline V gene encodes CDR1 SGHRS and CDR2 YFSETQ. The CDR3 is 13 residues long. With V trimmed by 6 bases and J by 8 bases, 8 bases remained unmatched. The CDR3 region is CASTRGTGSEAFF. CDR3 DNA: TGCGCCAGCACCCGGGGGACAGGGTCGGAAGCTTTCTTT.

CDR3 nucleotides: TGTGCCACCCGCTCTGGAAACACCATATATTTT. It is translated as CATRSGNTIYF. This chain joins TRBV19 and TRBJ1-3; no firm D call. V was pared by 10 bases and J by 0 bases, with 4 bases between. From germline, CDR1 is LNHDA and CDR2 SQIVND (reference sequence). The CDR3 runs to 11 residues.

CDR3 in DNA: TGTGCCAGCAGCTTGTTCCGACAGGGGAATGAAAAACTGTTTTTT. Protein product: CASSLFRQGNEKLFF. This chain connects TRBV13 to TRBJ1-4, with 8 bases fitting TRBD1. Germline values: CDR1 PRHDT, CDR2 FYEKMQ (reference sequence). J gave up 5 bases and V 3 bases, and 5 bases lay outside the gene matches. The CDR3 is 15 amino acids.

The chain combines TRBV6-1 with TRBJ1-1; 8 nucleotides agree with TRBD1. The V gene end was trimmed by 4 bases and the J gene end by 0 bases; junction bases not matched to a gene: 7. CDR1 and CDR2 (germline): MNHNS, SASEGT. The CDR3 consists of 16 residues. The CDR3 is CASSALTGAMNTEAFF. CDR3 bases: TGTGCCAGCAGTGCACTGACAGGGGCCATGAACACTGAAGCTTTCTTT.

The chain combines TRBV9 with TRBJ1-3; no firm D call. CDR1 and CDR2 from the germline V gene are SGDLS and YYNGEE. The V and J ends lost 3 bases and 3 bases respectively, with 7 bases between them. The CDR3 is 13 amino acids. The CDR3 protein is CASSGTSGNTIYF. CDR3 sequence (DNA): TGTGCCAGCAGCGGTACGAGTGGAAACACCATATATTTT.

The V call is TRBV4-1, the J call TRBJ2-1, with 9 bases identical to TRBD2. The CDR3 is 15 amino acids. Germline V CDR1 and CDR2: MGHRA, YSYEKL. Trimming removed 5 bases from V and 3 bases from J; junction bases left unmatched: 5. The CDR3 sequence: CASSARTSDYNEQFF. The CDR3 DNA is TGCGCCAGCAGCGCGCGGACTAGCGACTACAATGAGCAGTTCTTC.

This rearrangement joins TRBV2 to TRBJ1-2; D possibly corresponds to TRBD1 (6 bases). Germline CDR1 is SNHLY and CDR2 is FYNNEI. The CDR3 is made up of 16 amino acids. The germline V and J ends were trimmed by 6 bases and 5 bases, with 22 bases remaining between them. The CDR3: CASSGFGGRTLYGYTF. The CDR3 bases are TGTGCCAGCAGCGGCTTTGGGGGCCGCACCCTTTATGGCTACACCTTC.

This chain connects TRBV6-5 to TRBJ2-1; D is uncertain. Trimming stripped 6 bases from V and 6 bases from J, with 9 bases between. The germline V gene encodes CDR1 MNHEY and CDR2 SVGAGI. The CDR3 is 12 residues long. CDR3 residues: CASSSPPNEQFF. In nucleotides, the CDR3 is TGTGCCAGCAGCTCCCCCCCCAATGAGCAGTTCTTC.

V gene TRBV28 combines with J gene TRBJ2-1; 8 nucleotides match TRBD1. With 6 bases clipped from V and 4 bases from J, the junction kept 5 bases outside the gene matches. The length of the CDR3 is 14 residues. Germline V gene data show CDR1 as MDHEN and CDR2 as SYDVKM. Here the CDR3 reads CASSRRQGYNEQFF. The DNA for the CDR3 is TGTGCCAGCAGCCGTAGACAGGGGTACAATGAGCAGTTCTTC.